This TCR beta chain derives from a study of cytomegalovirus exposure and HLA in healthy donors. General study results and limits: Many donors shared some public TCRs, even though most TCR sequences were rare.

J lost 1 base, V lost 6 bases, and 5 bases had no gene match. This CDR3 contains 15 residues. Per the germline V gene, CDR1 is LNHDA and CDR2 is SQIVND (reference sequence). The PCR used 60 Vbeta and 13 Jbeta primers. Method: immunoSEQ multiplex PCR; TCRdb's copy keeps in-frame clones and lacks some. The repertoire includes about 68,000 clones, about 81% of them detected once, and 6.5% to 7% sits in the top ten. Donors counted as nominally healthy when sampled, yet unrecorded immune exposures were likely. In regard to this clone: The antigen remains undetermined.

The sequencing input was PBMCs. The chain joins TRBV19 to TRBJ2-2, with 7 positions matching TRBD2. This receptor was taken from a human donor in good health. As DNA, the CDR3 is TGTGCCAGTAGGGCAGGCGGGGGGAACACCGGGGAGCTGTTTTTT. This encodes CASRAGGGNTGELFF.